This is a list of T cell receptor beta chains from one sample in a study of cytomegalovirus exposure and HLA in healthy donors. The protocol was immunoSEQ multiplex PCR, while the TCRdb copy is restricted to in-frame clones and leaves out a portion. Found here are more than 60,000 clones, under 80% of them singletons; the top ten hold 7.5% to 9.5%. Sequencing used PBMCs. The receptors were sampled from a man in his forties or fifties in good health and CMV-seropositive. The CDR3 runs from the conserved cysteine through the conserved F or W.

TRBV5-1	TRBJ2-3	CASQMTGLTDTQYF
TRBV5-1	TRBJ2-5	CASSFWPGQPRQETQYF
TRBV29-1	TRBJ1-5	CSVADRSNQPQHF
TRBV5-8	TRBJ2-1	CASTLPGTGANEQFF
TRBV5-4	-	CASSAAGRGGYEQYF
TRBV5-1	TRBJ2-2	CASSDSSGGAIGELFF
TRBV11-2	TRBJ1-2	CASSLAQFYGYTF
TRBV5-1	TRBJ2-7	CASSLGGPYEQYF
TRBV2	TRBJ2-7	CASTTGYEQYF
TRBV7-2	TRBJ2-3	CASSLGTGTQYF
TRBV7-2	TRBJ1-5	CASSAWGGQSNQPQHF
TRBV6-1	TRBJ2-3	CASSRQGGRDTQYF
TRBV27	TRBJ2-7	CASSFRLTSGGREQYF
TRBV6-1	TRBJ2-1	CASSEAGSGRHFYNEQFF
TRBV28	TRBJ1-6	CASSLFRRTGGSSPLHF
TRBV5-1	TRBJ2-6	CASSLEPSRANVLTF
TRBV5-1	TRBJ1-1	CASSLNRDTEAFF
TRBV5-1	TRBJ2-1	CASSQGNNEQFF
TRBV19	TRBJ1-1	CASHHRGRGLNTEAFF
TRBV4-1	TRBJ2-7	CASSQHLSSYEQYF
TRBV7-2	TRBJ1-4	CASSLTRNEKLFF
TRBV27	TRBJ1-2	CASSLMGQGSSGYTF
TRBV19	TRBJ2-7	CASSPGQSYEQYF
TRBV19	TRBJ1-4	CASSSSGGMGEKLFF
TRBV6-1	TRBJ2-7	CASTDWAGLSYEQYF
TRBV29-1	TRBJ1-2	CSATGGSGYTF
TRBV29-1	TRBJ1-1	CSVDISYSLTEAFF
TRBV5-6	TRBJ2-4	CASRRRSGTGRDIQYF
TRBV11-2	TRBJ1-2	CASSLAHDPGYGYTF
TRBV6-5	TRBJ2-2	CASSPGTGSDGELFF
TRBV2	TRBJ2-1	CASSEASGRRPHEQFF
TRBV5-6	TRBJ1-4	CASSLFYGEKLFF
TRBV5-4	TRBJ1-1	CASRERGLEAFF
TRBV4-2	TRBJ2-1	CASSQAPGIPYNEQFF
TRBV19	TRBJ1-5	CASSIGGDFSNQPQHF
TRBV5-6	TRBJ1-6	CASSSAGSIFSYNSPLHF
TRBV6-5	TRBJ2-7	CASTGLTYEQYF
TRBV27	TRBJ1-1	CASRSRDRGSTEAFF
TRBV4-1	TRBJ2-7	CASSQDRSGTYEQYF
TRBV7-9	TRBJ1-1	CASSNDLGRGKAFF
TRBV6-1	TRBJ1-1	CASTRQGKTEAFF
TRBV27	TRBJ2-5	CASRVTSGHIFAETQYF
TRBV6-4	TRBJ2-1	CASSDLEGASSEQFF
TRBV13	TRBJ1-1	CASSTNPRDRGTTFF
TRBV10-2	TRBJ2-3	CASSADRGTQYF
TRBV30	TRBJ1-4	CAWGVPRTGMANEKLFF
TRBV4-3	TRBJ1-2	CASSQDSMSLDGYTF
TRBV30	TRBJ1-1	CAWIVGQVSTEAFF
TRBV4-3	TRBJ1-5	CASSQEAPYQPQHF
TRBV6-5	TRBJ1-1	CASTDGHVEAFF
TRBV9	TRBJ1-1	CASSVAGLEAEAFF
TRBV28	TRBJ1-5	CASTQGGGQPQHF
TRBV21-1	TRBJ1-1	CASGGGGGTVEAEAFF
TRBV7-6	TRBJ2-5	CASSLYRQTQYF
TRBV30	TRBJ2-1	CAWSVQVLAGNEQFF
TRBV28	-	CASSPTGLAEQYF